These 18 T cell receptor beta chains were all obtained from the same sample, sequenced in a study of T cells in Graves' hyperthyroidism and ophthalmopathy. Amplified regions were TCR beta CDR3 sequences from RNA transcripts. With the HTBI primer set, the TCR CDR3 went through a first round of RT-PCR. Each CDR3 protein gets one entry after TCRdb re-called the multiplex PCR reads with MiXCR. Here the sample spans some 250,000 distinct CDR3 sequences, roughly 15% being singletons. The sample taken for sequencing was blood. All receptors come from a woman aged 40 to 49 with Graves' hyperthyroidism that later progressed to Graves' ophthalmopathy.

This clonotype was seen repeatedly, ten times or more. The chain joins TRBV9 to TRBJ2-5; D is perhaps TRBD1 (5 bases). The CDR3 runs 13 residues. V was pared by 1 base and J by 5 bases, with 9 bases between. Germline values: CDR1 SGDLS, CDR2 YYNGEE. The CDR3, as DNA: TGTGCCAGCAGCGTACAGGGTATGGAGACCCAGTACTTC. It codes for CASSVQGMETQYF.

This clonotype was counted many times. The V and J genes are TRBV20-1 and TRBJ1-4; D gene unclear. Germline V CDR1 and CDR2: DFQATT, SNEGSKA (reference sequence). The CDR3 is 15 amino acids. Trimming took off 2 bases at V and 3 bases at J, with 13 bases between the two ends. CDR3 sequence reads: CSARKGAGSNEKLFF. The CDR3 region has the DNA TGCAGTGCTAGAAAGGGTGCCGGATCTAATGAAAAACTGTTTTTT.

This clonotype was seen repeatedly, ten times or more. The chain's CDR3 is CASSLTSLAGDEQYF. CDR3 DNA sequence: TGTGCCAGCAGCTTAACGTCCCTAGCGGGAGACGAGCAGTACTTC. J is TRBJ2-7 and V is TRBV7-3, with 10 positions matching TRBD2. After removal of 0 bases from V and 5 bases from J, the junction contained 4 bases not matched to a gene. Germline V CDR1 and CDR2: SGHTA, FQGTGA. The CDR3 sequence is 15 residues long.

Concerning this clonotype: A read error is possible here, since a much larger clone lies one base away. CDR3 sequence: CASSSGDRLAGGPHNEQFF. The CDR3 DNA is TGTGCCAGCAGCTCAGGAGATCGACTAGCGGGAGGGCCTCACAATGAGCAGTTCTTC. The chain uses TRBV11-1 and TRBJ2-1, with 14 nucleotides matching TRBD2. There are 19 residues in the CDR3. The germline CDR1 and CDR2 sequences are SGHAT and FQDESV (reference sequence). After removal of 4 bases from V and 5 bases from J, the junction contained 13 bases not matched to a gene.

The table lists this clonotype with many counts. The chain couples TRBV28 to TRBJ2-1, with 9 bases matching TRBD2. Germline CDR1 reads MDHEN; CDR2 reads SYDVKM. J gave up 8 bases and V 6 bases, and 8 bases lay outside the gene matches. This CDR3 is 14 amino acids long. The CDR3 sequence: CASSLGGRAHEQFF. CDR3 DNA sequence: TGTGCCAGCAGCCTGGGCGGGAGGGCTCATGAGCAGTTCTTC.

The CDR3 reads CASSLLGVSVAKNIQYF. CDR3 coding DNA: TGTGCCAGCAGCTTACTTGGGGTCTCGGTAGCCAAAAACATTCAGTACTTC. The chain couples TRBV7-9 to TRBJ2-4; D remains unclear. With 2 bases removed from V and 0 bases from J, the gap between germline ends came to 14 bases. The CDR3 spans 17 residues. Germline CDR1 reads SEHNR; CDR2 reads FQNEAQ (reference sequence).

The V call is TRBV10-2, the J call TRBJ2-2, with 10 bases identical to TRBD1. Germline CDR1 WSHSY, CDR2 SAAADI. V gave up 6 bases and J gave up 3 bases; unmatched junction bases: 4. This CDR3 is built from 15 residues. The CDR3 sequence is CASRATGGYTGELFF. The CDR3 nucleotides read TGCGCCAGCAGAGCGACAGGGGGCTACACCGGGGAGCTGTTTTTT.

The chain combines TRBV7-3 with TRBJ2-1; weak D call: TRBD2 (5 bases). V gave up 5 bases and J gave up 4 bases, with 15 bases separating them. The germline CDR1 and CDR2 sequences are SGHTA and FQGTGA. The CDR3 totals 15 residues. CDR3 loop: CASSQDSRLYNEQFF. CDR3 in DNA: TGTGCCAGCAGCCAGGACTCACGCTTATACAATGAGCAGTTCTTC.

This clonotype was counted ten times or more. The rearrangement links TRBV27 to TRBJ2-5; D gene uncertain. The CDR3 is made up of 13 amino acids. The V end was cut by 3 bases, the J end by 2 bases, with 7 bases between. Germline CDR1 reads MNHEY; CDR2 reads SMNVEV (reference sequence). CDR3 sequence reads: CASSLARQETQYF. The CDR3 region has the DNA TGTGCCAGCAGTTTGGCCAGACAAGAGACCCAGTACTTC.

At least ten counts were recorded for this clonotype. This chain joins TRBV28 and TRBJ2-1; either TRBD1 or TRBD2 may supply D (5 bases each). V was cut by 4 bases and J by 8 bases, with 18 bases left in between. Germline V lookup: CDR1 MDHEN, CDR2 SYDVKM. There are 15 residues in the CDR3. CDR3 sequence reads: CASSSGPRERDEQFF. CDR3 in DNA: TGTGCCAGCAGTTCGGGCCCCAGGGAGAGAGATGAGCAGTTCTTC. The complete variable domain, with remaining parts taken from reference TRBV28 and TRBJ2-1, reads DVKVTQSSRYLVKRTGEKVFLECVQDMDHENMFWYRQDPGLGLRLIYFSYDVKMKEKGDIPEGYSVSREKKERFSLILESASTNQTSMYLCASSSGPRERDEQFFGPGTRLTVL.

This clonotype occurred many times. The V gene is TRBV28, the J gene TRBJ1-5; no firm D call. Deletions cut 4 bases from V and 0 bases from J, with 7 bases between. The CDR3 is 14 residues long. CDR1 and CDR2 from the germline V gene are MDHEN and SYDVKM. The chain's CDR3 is CASSSDYSNQPQHF. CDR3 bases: TGTGCCAGCAGTTCGGATTATAGCAATCAGCCCCAGCATTTT.

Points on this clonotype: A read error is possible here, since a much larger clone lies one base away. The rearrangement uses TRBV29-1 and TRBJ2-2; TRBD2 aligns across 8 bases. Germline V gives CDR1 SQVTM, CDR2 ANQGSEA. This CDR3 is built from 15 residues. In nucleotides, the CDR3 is TGCAGCGTGGGTGTAGCGGGGAGCGACACCGGGGAGCTGTCTTTT. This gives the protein CSVGVAGSDTGELSF.

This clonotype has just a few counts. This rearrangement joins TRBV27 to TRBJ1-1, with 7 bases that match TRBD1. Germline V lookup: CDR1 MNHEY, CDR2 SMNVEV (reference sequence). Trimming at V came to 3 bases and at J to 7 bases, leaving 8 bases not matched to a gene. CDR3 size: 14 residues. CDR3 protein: CASSFLDRTDEAFF. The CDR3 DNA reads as TGTGCCAGCAGTTTCTTGGACAGGACTGATGAAGCTTTCTTT.

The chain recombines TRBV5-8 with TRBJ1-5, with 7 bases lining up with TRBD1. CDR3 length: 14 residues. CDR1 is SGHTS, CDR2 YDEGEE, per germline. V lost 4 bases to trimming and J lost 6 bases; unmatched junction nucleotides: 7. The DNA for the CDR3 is TGTGCCAGCAGCCCACAGGGGATTCGTCAGCCCCAGCATTTT. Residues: CASSPQGIRQPQHF.

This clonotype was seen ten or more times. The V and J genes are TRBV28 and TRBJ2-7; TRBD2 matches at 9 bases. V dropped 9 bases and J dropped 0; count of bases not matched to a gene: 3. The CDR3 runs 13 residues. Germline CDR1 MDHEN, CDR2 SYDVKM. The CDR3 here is CASKLAGSYEQYF. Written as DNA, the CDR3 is TGTGCCAGTAAACTAGCGGGCTCCTACGAGCAGTACTTC.

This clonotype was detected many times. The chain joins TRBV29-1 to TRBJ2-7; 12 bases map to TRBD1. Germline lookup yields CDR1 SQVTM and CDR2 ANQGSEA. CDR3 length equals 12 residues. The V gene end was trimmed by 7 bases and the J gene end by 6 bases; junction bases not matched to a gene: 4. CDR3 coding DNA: TGCAGCGCCCGGGACAGGGGGCCCGAGCAGTACTTC. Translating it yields CSARDRGPEQYF.

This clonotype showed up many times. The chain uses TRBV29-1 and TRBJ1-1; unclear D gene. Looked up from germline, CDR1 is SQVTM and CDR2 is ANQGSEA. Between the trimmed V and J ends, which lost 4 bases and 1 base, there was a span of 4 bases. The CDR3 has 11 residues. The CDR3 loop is CSVGTNTEAFF. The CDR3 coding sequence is TGCAGCGTTGGGACGAACACTGAAGCTTTCTTT. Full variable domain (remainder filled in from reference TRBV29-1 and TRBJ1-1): SAVISQKPSRDICQRGTSLTIQCQVDSQVTMMFWYRQQPGQSLTLIATANQGSEATYESGFVIDKFPISRPNLTFSTLTVSNMSPEDSSIYLCSVGTNTEAFFGQGTRLTVV.

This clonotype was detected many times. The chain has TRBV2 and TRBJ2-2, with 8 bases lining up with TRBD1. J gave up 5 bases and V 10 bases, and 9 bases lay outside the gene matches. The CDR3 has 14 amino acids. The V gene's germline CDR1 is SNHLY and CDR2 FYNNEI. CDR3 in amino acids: CATEMTGATGELFF. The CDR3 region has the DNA TGTGCCACCGAAATGACAGGGGCAACCGGGGAGCTGTTTTTT.